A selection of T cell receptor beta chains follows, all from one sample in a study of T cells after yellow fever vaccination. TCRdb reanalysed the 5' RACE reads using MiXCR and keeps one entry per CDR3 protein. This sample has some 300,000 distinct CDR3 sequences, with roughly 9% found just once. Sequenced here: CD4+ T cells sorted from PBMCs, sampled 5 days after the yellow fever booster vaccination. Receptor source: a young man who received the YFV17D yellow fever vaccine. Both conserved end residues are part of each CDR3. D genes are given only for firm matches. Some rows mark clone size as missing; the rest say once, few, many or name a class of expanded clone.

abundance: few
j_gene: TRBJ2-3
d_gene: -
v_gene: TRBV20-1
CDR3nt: TGCAGTGCTTCCCTTACAGAGAGAGATGCGTATTTT
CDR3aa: CSASLTERDAYF

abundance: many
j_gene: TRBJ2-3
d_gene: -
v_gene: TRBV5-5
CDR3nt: TGTGCCAGCAGCTTGGCCCAGGGTGAAGATACGCAGTATTTT
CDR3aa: CASSLAQGEDTQYF

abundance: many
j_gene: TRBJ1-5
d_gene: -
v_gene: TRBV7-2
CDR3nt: TGTGCCAGCAGCCCTATCCGGGGGAGCAATCAGCCCCAGCATTTT
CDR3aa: CASSPIRGSNQPQHF

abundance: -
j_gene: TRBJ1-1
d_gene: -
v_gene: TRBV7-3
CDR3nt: TGTGCCAGCAAGGATCCGGGGGCCCGGGAAGCTTTCTTT
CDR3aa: CASKDPGAREAFF

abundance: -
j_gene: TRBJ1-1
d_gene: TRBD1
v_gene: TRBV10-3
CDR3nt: TGTGCCATCAGTAAAACAGGGGTCGGTACTGAAGCTTTCTTT
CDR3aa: CAISKTGVGTEAFF

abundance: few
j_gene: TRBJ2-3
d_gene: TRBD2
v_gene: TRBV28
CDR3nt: TGTGCCAGCAGTTTCGGCGGGGGGCCCCCTGGTACGCAGTATTTT
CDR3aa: CASSFGGGPPGTQYF

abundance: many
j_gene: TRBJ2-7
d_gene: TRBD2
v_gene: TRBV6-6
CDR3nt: TGTGCCAGCGGCTCCCCTTTAGCGGGGGGCTTTTACGAGCAGTACTTC
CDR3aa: CASGSPLAGGFYEQYF

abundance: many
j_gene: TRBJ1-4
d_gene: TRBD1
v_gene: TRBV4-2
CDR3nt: TGTGCCAGCAGCCAAGGAGGCCCCGGGACAGGGGGTGAAAAACTGTTTTTT
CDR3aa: CASSQGGPGTGGEKLFF

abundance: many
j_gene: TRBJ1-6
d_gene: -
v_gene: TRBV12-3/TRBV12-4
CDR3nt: TGTGCCAGCAGTTTGGGGGGCGGTTCACCCCTCCACTTT
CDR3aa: CASSLGGGSPLHF

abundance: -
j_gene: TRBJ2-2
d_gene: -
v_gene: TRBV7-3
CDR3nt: TGTGCCAGCAGCCCCGGGGCCACGAACACCGGGGAGCTGTTTTTT
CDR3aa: CASSPGATNTGELFF

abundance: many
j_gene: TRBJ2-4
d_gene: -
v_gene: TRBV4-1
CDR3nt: TGCGCCAGCAGCCAAGAGGGTACAGCGATTCAGTACTTC
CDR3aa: CASSQEGTAIQYF

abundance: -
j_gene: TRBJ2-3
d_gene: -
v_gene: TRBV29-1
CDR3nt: TGCAGCGAAAGGCCCTCCTATACAGATACGCAGTATTTT
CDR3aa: CSERPSYTDTQYF

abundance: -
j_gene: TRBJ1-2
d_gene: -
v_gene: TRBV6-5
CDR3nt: TGTGCCAGCAGTTATTACTCCGCGGTTTCCTATGGCTACACCTTC
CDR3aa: CASSYYSAVSYGYTF

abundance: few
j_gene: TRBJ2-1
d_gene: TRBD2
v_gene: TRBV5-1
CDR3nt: TGCGCCAGCAGCTTCCCTAGCGGGGGGCAGGTCTACAATGAGCAGTTCTTC
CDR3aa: CASSFPSGGQVYNEQFF

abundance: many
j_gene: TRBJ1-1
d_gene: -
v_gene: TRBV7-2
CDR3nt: TGTGCCAGCACCCGAAATATGAACACTGAAGCTTTCTTT
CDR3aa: CASTRNMNTEAFF

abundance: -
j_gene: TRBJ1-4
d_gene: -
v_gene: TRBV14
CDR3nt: TGTGCCAGCAGCCATCGGCGACCAACTAATGAAAAACTGTTTTTT
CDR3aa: CASSHRRPTNEKLFF

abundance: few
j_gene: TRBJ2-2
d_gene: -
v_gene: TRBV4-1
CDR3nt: TGCGCCAGCAGCCAAGGGCTCCTGAGAAGCACCGGGGAGCTGTTTTTT
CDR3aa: CASSQGLLRSTGELFF

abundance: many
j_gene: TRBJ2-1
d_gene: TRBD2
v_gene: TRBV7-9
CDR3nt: TGTGCCAGCAGCATTGGGACTAGCGGGGCCAATGAGCAGTTCTTC
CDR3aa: CASSIGTSGANEQFF

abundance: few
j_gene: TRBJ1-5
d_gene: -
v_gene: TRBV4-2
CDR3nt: TGTGCCAGCAGCCAAGATAAGATAAATCAGCCCCAGCATTTT
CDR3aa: CASSQDKINQPQHF

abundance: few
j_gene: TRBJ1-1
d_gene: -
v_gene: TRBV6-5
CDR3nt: TGTGCCAGCCGGCAAGTTATGAACACTGAAGCTTTCTTT
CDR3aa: CASRQVMNTEAFF

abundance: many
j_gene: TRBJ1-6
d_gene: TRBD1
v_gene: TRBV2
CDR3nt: TGTGCCAGCAGTCTTCTTAGGCCGGGACAGGGTTTTGGTTCACCCCTCCACTTT
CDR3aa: CASSLLRPGQGFGSPLHF

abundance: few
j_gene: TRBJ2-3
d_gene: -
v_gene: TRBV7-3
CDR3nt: TGTGCCAGCAGCCGAACCGTGATTGATACGCAGTATTTT
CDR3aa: CASSRTVIDTQYF

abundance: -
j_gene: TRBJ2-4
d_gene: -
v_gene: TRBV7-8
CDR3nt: TGTGCCAGCAGCTTAGTTCGACAGGCTAGCTACATTCAGTACTTC
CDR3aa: CASSLVRQASYIQYF

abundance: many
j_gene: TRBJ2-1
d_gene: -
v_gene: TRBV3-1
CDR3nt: TGTGCCAGCAGCCAAGGGGTAGGGTCCTACAATGAGCAGTTCTTC
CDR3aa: CASSQGVGSYNEQFF

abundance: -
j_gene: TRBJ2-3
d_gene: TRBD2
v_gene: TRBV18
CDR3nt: TGTGCCAGCTCGTATTTGCGGGGGGCCTTGGATACGCAGTATTTT
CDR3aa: CASSYLRGALDTQYF

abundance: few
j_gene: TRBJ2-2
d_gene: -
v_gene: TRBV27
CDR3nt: TGTGCCAGCAGGCGAACCTCCACCGGGGAGCTGTTTTTT
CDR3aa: CASRRTSTGELFF

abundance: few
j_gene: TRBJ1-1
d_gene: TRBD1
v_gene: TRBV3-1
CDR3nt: TGTGCCAGCAGCCAACGACAGGGCGGCACTGAAGCTTTCTTT
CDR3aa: CASSQRQGGTEAFF

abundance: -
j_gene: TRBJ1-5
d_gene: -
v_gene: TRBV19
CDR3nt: TGTGCCAGTAGTATAGGCAGGGATGGATCGCCCCAGCATTTT
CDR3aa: CASSIGRDGSPQHF

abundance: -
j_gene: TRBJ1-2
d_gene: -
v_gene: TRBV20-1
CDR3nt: TGCAGTGCTAGGGTTCCGGGACTGGAGAACTATGGCTACACCTTC
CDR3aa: CSARVPGLENYGYTF

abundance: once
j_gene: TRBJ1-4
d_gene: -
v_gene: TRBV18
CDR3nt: TGTGCCAGCTCACGATCACAGGGACTTGCAACTAATGAAAAACTGTTTTTT
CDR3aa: CASSRSQGLATNEKLFF

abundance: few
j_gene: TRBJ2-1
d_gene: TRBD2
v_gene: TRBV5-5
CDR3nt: TGTGCCAGCAGCTTGAGTCCTGTTAGGACTAGGGTGCAGTTCTTC
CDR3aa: CASSLSPVRTRVQFF

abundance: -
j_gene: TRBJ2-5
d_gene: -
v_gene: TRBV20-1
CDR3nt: TGCAGTGCTGGGGGGACAGCAGAAGAGACCCAGTACTTC
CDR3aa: CSAGGTAEETQYF

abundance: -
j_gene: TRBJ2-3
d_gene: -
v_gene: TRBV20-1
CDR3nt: TGCAGTGCGGACCGACAGGGAGGGACAGATACGCAGTATTTT
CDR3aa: CSADRQGGTDTQYF

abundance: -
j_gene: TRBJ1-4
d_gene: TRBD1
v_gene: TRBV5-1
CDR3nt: TGCGCCAGCAAGACAGGGACTAATAATGAAAAACTGTTTTTT
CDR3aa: CASKTGTNNEKLFF

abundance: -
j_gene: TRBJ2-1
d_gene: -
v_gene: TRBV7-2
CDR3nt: TGTGCCAGCAGCTTTTCCGTCAATGAGCAGTTCTTC
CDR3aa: CASSFSVNEQFF

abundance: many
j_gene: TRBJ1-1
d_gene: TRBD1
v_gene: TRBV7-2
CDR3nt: TGTGCCAGCAGCTTCGACAGGGGCACTGAAGCTTTCTTT
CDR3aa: CASSFDRGTEAFF

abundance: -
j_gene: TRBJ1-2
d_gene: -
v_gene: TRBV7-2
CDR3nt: TGTGCCAGCAGCCCCGGTAGCACGGCCTATGGCTACACCTTC
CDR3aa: CASSPGSTAYGYTF

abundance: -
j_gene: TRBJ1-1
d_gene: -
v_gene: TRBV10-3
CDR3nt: TGTGCCATCAGTGAGTCGATAGGGGGAGGGTCTGAAGCTTTCTTT
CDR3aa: CAISESIGGGSEAFF

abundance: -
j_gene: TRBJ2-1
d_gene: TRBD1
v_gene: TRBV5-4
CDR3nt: TGTGCCAGCACCCCGGGACAGCAATACAATGAGCAGTTCTTC
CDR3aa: CASTPGQQYNEQFF

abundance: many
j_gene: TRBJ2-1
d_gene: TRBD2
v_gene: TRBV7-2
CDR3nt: TGTGCCAGCAGTGGCGGGGGGGGATGGTACAATGAGCAGTTCTTC
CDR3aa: CASSGGGGWYNEQFF

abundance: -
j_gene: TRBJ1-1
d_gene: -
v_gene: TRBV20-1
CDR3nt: TGCAGTGCCAGTGGGGCCTTCACTGAAGCTTTCTTT
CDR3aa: CSASGAFTEAFF

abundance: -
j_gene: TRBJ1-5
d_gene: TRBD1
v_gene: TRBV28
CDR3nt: TGTGCCAGCAGTTTAAGGGGGCTACTTTACAATCAGCCCCAGCATTTT
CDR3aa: CASSLRGLLYNQPQHF

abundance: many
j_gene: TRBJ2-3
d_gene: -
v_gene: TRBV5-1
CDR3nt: TGCGCCAGCAGCTTGGATCGCGGTACGCAGTATTTT
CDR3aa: CASSLDRGTQYF

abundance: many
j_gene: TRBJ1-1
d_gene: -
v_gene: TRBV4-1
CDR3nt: TGCGCCAGCAGCCAAACCAATGCGAGGGGACGGGAGAACACTGAAGCTTTCTTT
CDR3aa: CASSQTNARGRENTEAFF